The 32 T cell receptor beta chains below were found in one sample sequenced in a study of CD8+CD57+ T cells in acquired aplastic anemia. Previously, flow cytometry had revealed CD8+CD57+ cell expansion in the patients chosen for sequencing. Using genomic DNA as the template, TCR beta VDJ and CDR3 profiling was carried out. TCRdb re-called the reads through MiXCR, storing one row per CDR3 protein. The sample shows around 200,000 distinct CDR3 sequences, less than 60% of them seen only once. Sequencing was carried out using sorted CD4+, CD8+, or CD8+CD57+ T cells (not recorded which) from PBMCs. These receptors all stem from a human donor with aplastic anemia.

The rearrangement uses TRBV24-1 and TRBJ1-5; D gene uncertain. The V and J ends lost 4 bases and 5 bases respectively, with 11 bases between them. The CDR3 length is 14 residues. In germline, CDR1 is KGHDR, CDR2 SFDVKD. For the CDR3, the DNA is TGTGCCACCAGTGACCCCACATGGGATCAGCCCCAGCATTTT. Translated, it gives CATSDPTWDQPQHF.

V gene TRBV2 combines with J gene TRBJ1-5; D might be TRBD1 (5 bases). Per the germline V gene, CDR1 is SNHLY and CDR2 is FYNNEI. The CDR3 covers 14 residues. Trimming took off 2 bases at V and 6 bases at J, with 11 bases between the two ends. The CDR3 nucleotides read TGTGCCAGCAGTGAAAACCAGGGAAGTCAGCCCCAGCATTTT. Translating it yields CASSENQGSQPQHF.

This clonotype came up many times. This CDR3 reads CASRGPKTEAFF. The CDR3 nucleotides read TGTGCCAGTAGGGGTCCGAAGACTGAAGCTTTCTTT. This chain links TRBV19 with TRBJ1-1; D is unresolved. There are 12 residues in the CDR3. The germline V and J ends were trimmed by 6 bases and 5 bases, with 10 bases remaining between them. Germline CDR1 LNHDA, CDR2 SQIVND (reference sequence).

This clonotype was seen just once. V gene TRBV25-1 combines with J gene TRBJ1-4; the D gene is possibly TRBD1 (6 bases). Trimming left V 3 bases short and J 8 bases short, with 19 bases between. CDR1 and CDR2 (germline): MGHDK, SYGVNS. CDR3 length equals 16 residues. CDR3 DNA: TGTGCCAGCAGTGAGGGGGGCAGGGCTGTAAGCGAAAAACTGTTTTTT. It is translated as CASSEGGRAVSEKLFF.

The chain has TRBV7-3 and TRBJ2-3; tentatively, D is TRBD2 (6 bases). CDR3 length equals 15 residues. Trimming removed 5 bases from V and 2 bases from J, with 14 bases in between. Germline assignment: CDR1 SGHTA and CDR2 FQGTGA. The CDR3 here is CASSPGLTPTDTQYF. The CDR3 DNA reads as TGTGCCAGCAGCCCGGGACTCACCCCCACAGATACGCAGTATTTT.

The sample holds a few counts of this clonotype. J is TRBJ2-1 and V is TRBV11-2, with D perhaps matching TRBD1 or TRBD2 (6 bases each). The CDR3 extends over 14 amino acids. Germline-derived CDR1 and CDR2 are SGHAT and FQNNGV. V was shortened by 0 bases and J by 9 bases, with 12 bases between the two germline ends. CDR3 amino acids: CASSLESGAGEQFF. The CDR3 bases are TGTGCCAGCAGCTTAGAATCGGGGGCAGGTGAGCAGTTCTTC.

This chain joins TRBV19 and TRBJ2-4; D gene ambiguous. The CDR3 is made up of 13 amino acids. The germline V and J ends were trimmed by 2 bases and 8 bases, with 10 bases remaining between them. CDR1 is LNHDA, CDR2 SQIVND, per germline (reference sequence). Here the CDR3 reads CASSIRSSHIQYF. DNA of the CDR3: TGTGCCAGTAGTATACGGAGCTCCCACATTCAGTACTTC.

This clonotype was recorded many times. This chain joins TRBV4-2 and TRBJ1-3; D perhaps matches TRBD1 (6 bases). The CDR3 runs to 16 residues. CDR1 LGHNA and CDR2 YNFKEQ come from the germline V gene. V dropped 1 base and J dropped 3 bases, with 13 bases sitting between them. CDR3: CASSQGRGANGNTIYF. CDR3 nucleotides: TGTGCCAGCAGCCAAGGGAGGGGGGCCAATGGAAACACCATATATTTT.

This clonotype was seen ten or more times. The J gene is TRBJ1-2, the V gene TRBV6-2 or TRBV6-3, with D perhaps TRBD1 (6 bases). V was pared by 2 bases and J by 9 bases, with 13 bases between. CDR1 MNHEY and CDR2 SVGEGT come from the germline V gene. The CDR3 has 13 amino acids. The CDR3 region is CASSYRQGIRYTF. CDR3 nucleotides: TGTGCCAGCAGTTACCGGCAGGGGATACGCTACACCTTC.

The V call is TRBV10-3, the J call TRBJ1-1, with no clear D. CDR3 length: 14 amino acids. Per germline, CDR1 ENHRY and CDR2 SYGVKD. Between the trimmed V and J ends, which lost 4 bases and 1 base, there was a span of 10 bases. CDR3 residues: CAISGTGENTEAFF. DNA for the CDR3: TGTGCCATCAGTGGCACTGGAGAGAACACTGAAGCTTTCTTT.

This clonotype was seen many times. The chain has TRBV19 and TRBJ1-1, with D uncertain. The germline V and J ends were trimmed by 6 bases and 0 bases, with 11 bases remaining between them. Germline values: CDR1 LNHDA, CDR2 SQIVND (reference sequence). CDR3 length equals 14 residues. CDR3 residues: CASRHPSMNTEAFF. CDR3 DNA sequence: TGTGCCAGTAGACATCCCAGTATGAACACTGAAGCTTTCTTT.

This clonotype occurred many times. This CDR3 reads CSAPGPSSYEQYF. As DNA, the CDR3 is TGCAGTGCTCCGGGACCCAGTTCCTACGAGCAGTACTTC. The J gene is TRBJ2-7, the V gene TRBV20-1; the D call may be TRBD1 or TRBD2 (5 bases each). The CDR3 spans 13 residues. Germline values: CDR1 DFQATT, CDR2 SNEGSKA (reference sequence). V lost 5 bases and J 1 base, leaving 12 bases between the germline ends.

As for this clonotype: A read error may explain this, as a much larger clone is one base away. This CDR3 is missing its conserved last phenylalanine or tryptophan, likely due to a read error. The chain joins TRBV19 to TRBJ2-5; 7 nucleotides agree with TRBD2. CDR3 length: 16 residues. CDR1 and CDR2 (germline): LNHDA, SQIVND (reference sequence). The junction had 12 bases not matched to a gene; V was cut back by 3 bases and J by 5 bases. CDR3: CASSIYWTSHVETQYL. CDR3 in DNA: TGTGCCAGTAGTATTTATTGGACTAGTCATGTTGAGACCCAGTACCTC.

This clonotype was recorded at least ten times. The gene calls are TRBV5-1 and TRBJ2-2; D possibly corresponds to TRBD2 (6 bases). Trimming stripped 5 bases from V and 4 bases from J, with 12 bases between. Germline V gene sequence: CDR1 SGHRS, CDR2 YFSETQ. This CDR3 spans 14 amino acids. DNA of the CDR3: TGCGCCAGCAGATCGGGAGCGGGCACCGGGGAGCTGTTTTTT. Amino acid sequence: CASRSGAGTGELFF.

This chain joins TRBV5-6 and TRBJ2-5, with D possibly called TRBD1 or TRBD2 (5 bases each). Germline CDR1 SGHDT, CDR2 YYEEEE. CDR3 length: 16 residues. Trimming pared 4 bases from V and 6 bases from J, leaving 22 bases between. The CDR3 coding sequence is TGTGCCAGCAGCCAGGAGAATGAGGGACGACTACAGACCCAGTACTTC. Its protein product is CASSQENEGRLQTQYF.

The rearrangement links TRBV6-5 to TRBJ2-7; 8 bases align to TRBD1. Trimming at V came to 4 bases and at J to 3 bases, leaving 8 bases not matched to a gene. In germline, CDR1 is MNHEY, CDR2 SVGAGI. The CDR3 runs 15 residues. CDR3 protein: CASSSARQGSYEQYF. The CDR3 DNA is TGTGCCAGCAGTTCTGCCCGACAGGGGAGCTACGAGCAGTACTTC.

The sample holds many counts of this clonotype. The J gene is TRBJ1-1, the V gene TRBV7-2; 9 bases are shared with TRBD1. V lost 4 bases and J lost 1; bases outside the gene matches: 1. Germline loops: CDR1 SGHTA, CDR2 FQGNSA. This CDR3 contains 14 residues. In nucleotides, the CDR3 is TGTGCCAGCAGCTCGGGACAGGGGAACACTGAAGCTTTCTTT. As protein: CASSSGQGNTEAFF.

This clonotype was seen just once. The V gene is TRBV11-2, the J gene TRBJ2-3, with 11 nucleotides matching TRBD2. The CDR3 spans 18 residues. Unmatched junction bases numbered 11, after V lost 4 bases and J lost 2 bases. In germline, CDR1 is SGHAT, CDR2 FQNNGV. Here the CDR3 reads CASSSLSSSGGSTDTQYF. The CDR3 DNA is TGTGCCAGCAGCTCCCTTAGCTCTAGCGGGGGGTCCACAGATACGCAGTATTTT.

About this clonotype: Germline and junction disagree at one end, which may indicate a read error. J is TRBJ1-1 and V is TRBV14; D is possibly TRBD1 (6 bases). CDR1 is SGHDN, CDR2 FVKESK, per germline. The CDR3 spans 13 residues. CDR3 loop: CTSRLQGGTEAFF. The CDR3 DNA is TGTACCAGCAGACTACAGGGTGGGACTGAAGCTTTCTTT.

The J gene is TRBJ2-5, the V gene TRBV9, with 12 bases lining up with TRBD2. CDR1 and CDR2 from the germline V gene are SGDLS and YYNGEE. The CDR3 has 14 amino acids. The V segment lost 3 bases and the J segment 4 bases; nucleotides outside the gene matches: 1. CDR3 amino acids: CASSAGLAGETQYF. The CDR3 DNA reads TGTGCCAGCAGCGCGGGACTAGCGGGAGAGACCCAGTACTTC.

Ten or more counts support this clonotype. The genes are TRBV7-2 and TRBJ2-3; D might be TRBD1 (5 bases). CDR1 is SGHTA, CDR2 FQGNSA, per germline. The CDR3 covers 14 residues. Trimming took off 1 base at V and 6 bases at J, with 11 bases between the two ends. The DNA for the CDR3 is TGTGCCAGCAGCTTAGTATCTGGGGCGGATACGCAGTATTTT. This gives the protein CASSLVSGADTQYF.

The CDR3 nucleotides read TGCAGCGTTGAGGGACAGGCGGGAGACGAGCAGTACTTC. This codes for CSVEGQAGDEQYF. This rearrangement joins TRBV29-1 to TRBJ2-7, with a tentative D call TRBD1 (8 bases). This CDR3 region has 13 residues. Trimming pared 3 bases from V and 5 bases from J, leaving 14 bases between. Germline-derived CDR1 and CDR2 are SQVTM and ANQGSEA.

This clonotype has a count of ten or more. The chain recombines TRBV7-9 with TRBJ1-6; D perhaps matches TRBD1 (5 bases). The CDR3 is 14 residues long. V lost 5 bases to trimming and J lost 9 bases, with 14 bases between them. The germline V gene encodes CDR1 SEHNR and CDR2 FQNEAQ (reference sequence). Written as DNA, the CDR3 is TGTGCCAGCAGCACCCAGGTGGGGGTTTCACCCCTCCACTTT. This encodes CASSTQVGVSPLHF.

This clonotype was seen a few times. This CDR3 is CASTRSFRETQYF. The CDR3 nucleotides read TGTGCCAGCACCCGATCGTTTCGAGAGACCCAGTACTTC. The V gene is TRBV2, the J gene TRBJ2-5; D gene unclear. This CDR3 has 13 residues. Trimming pared 7 bases from V and 4 bases from J, leaving 13 bases between. The V gene's germline CDR1 is SNHLY and CDR2 FYNNEI. Full variable domain (outside the CDR3, taken from reference TRBV2 and TRBJ2-5): EPEVTQTPSHQVTQMGQEVILRCVPISNHLYFYWYRQILGQKVEFLVSFYNNEISEKSEIFDDQFSVERPDGSNFTLKIRSTKLEDSAMYFCASTRSFRETQYFGPGTRLLVL.

This sequence joins TRBV5-1 and TRBJ1-6, with D unclear. From germline, CDR1 is SGHRS and CDR2 YFSETQ. V lost 1 base, J lost 6 bases, and 14 bases lay in between. This CDR3 is built from 16 residues. The CDR3 sequence: CASSLLSGGGNSPLHF. CDR3 nucleotide sequence: TGCGCCAGCAGCTTGTTGAGCGGTGGTGGTAATTCACCCCTCCACTTT.

V usage is TRBV5-5 and J usage is TRBJ2-7, with 12 bases aligning to TRBD1. V lost 4 bases to trimming and J lost 5 bases; unmatched junction nucleotides: 7. This CDR3 region has 15 residues. Germline assignment: CDR1 SGHKS and CDR2 YYEKEE (reference sequence). CDR3 residues: CASSPAGQGAHEQYF. The CDR3 nucleotides read TGTGCCAGCAGCCCTGCGGGACAGGGGGCACACGAGCAGTACTTC.

This clonotype was picked up many times. The chain uses TRBV9 and TRBJ2-7; D is uncertain. The CDR3 has 15 residues. Germline V gene sequence: CDR1 SGDLS, CDR2 YYNGEE. Trimming left V 2 bases short and J 4 bases short, with 16 bases between. CDR3 in amino acids: CASSVTAFAWYEQYF. For the CDR3, the DNA is TGTGCCAGCAGCGTTACAGCTTTCGCTTGGTACGAGCAGTACTTC.

This clonotype was counted once. The junction does not match germline at one end; this may be a read error. This chain joins TRBV3-1 and TRBJ1-2; TRBD1 is a possible D gene (5 bases). CDR3 length: 15 amino acids. Germline V lookup: CDR1 LGHDT, CDR2 YNNKEL (reference sequence). CDR3 nucleotides: TGTGCCAGCAGCCAAGATCGTGTCAGGGTTGAGGGCTACATCTTC. It is translated as CASSQDRVRVEGYIF.

V is TRBV19 and J is TRBJ1-2, with 7 bases identical to TRBD1. The CDR3 sequence is 14 residues long. V lost 6 bases to trimming and J lost 7 bases; unmatched junction nucleotides: 11. Germline CDR1 and CDR2: LNHDA and SQIVND (reference sequence). Here the CDR3 reads CASSPAPDRTGYTF. The CDR3 bases are TGTGCCAGTAGCCCGGCCCCGGACAGGACTGGCTACACCTTC.

This clonotype was picked up a small number of times. The J gene is TRBJ1-1, the V gene TRBV7-2; D is ambiguous. Germline V gives CDR1 SGHTA, CDR2 FQGNSA. This CDR3 comprises 14 residues. V shed 1 base and J shed 6 bases, with 12 bases lying between them. The CDR3 DNA follows: TGTGCCAGCAGCTTAGATTTAGGAGCAGCTGAAGCTTTCTTT. Amino acids: CASSLDLGAAEAFF.

This clonotype occurred once. CDR3 nucleotide sequence: TGTGCCACCAGCAGGACTAGCGGGGGCCTCGACTACAATGAGCAGTTCTTC. The encoded protein is CATSRTSGGLDYNEQFF. The chain joins TRBV15 to TRBJ2-1; TRBD2 aligns across 12 bases. This CDR3 contains 17 residues. The V segment lost 3 bases and the J segment 3 bases; nucleotides outside the gene matches: 6. Germline V gives CDR1 LNHNV, CDR2 YYDKDF (reference sequence).

The chain has TRBV24-1 and TRBJ2-7, with no clear D. The CDR3 spans 14 residues. Trimming pared 6 bases from V and 2 bases from J, leaving 13 bases between. Germline V gene lookup returns CDR1 KGHDR and CDR2 SFDVKD. CDR3 nucleotide sequence: TGTGCCACCAGTCCCAGTGATGGCCCCTACGAGCAGTACTTC. It is translated as CATSPSDGPYEQYF.